This T cell receptor (beta chain) is from a study of T cell responses to AZD1222 COVID-19 vaccine. The V gene lost 5 bases and the J gene lost 6 bases, with 10 bases spanning the gap. This CDR3 spans 12 amino acids. Germline V gene data show CDR1 as SGHAT and CDR2 as FQNNGV. Method: immunoSEQ multiplex PCR; TCRdb's copy keeps in-frame clones and lacks some. The repertoire consists of some 120,000 clones, with 88% occurring once and the leading ten covering 4.4%. This chain uses TRBV11-2 with TRBJ1-2, with TRBD1 as a possible D gene (6 bases). The clonotype comes from an adult in good health. Source: peripheral blood, taken on day 0 of AZD1222 vaccination. The CDR3 is CASSRGQNGYTF. CDR3 DNA sequence: TGTGCCAGCAGCCGTGGACAGAATGGCTACACCTTC.